The next 16 T cell receptor beta chains were all read from a single sample in a study of T-cell memory formation after mild COVID-19. TCRdb redid the calling of the 5' RACE reads with MiXCR, one entry per CDR3 protein. The top ten clones hold about 24% of a sample with hundreds of thousands of distinct CDR3 sequences, roughly 13% of them seen once. Source material: PBMCs or a T cell subset sorted from them (not recorded which). These receptors originate from a man younger than 35 who had mild COVID-19 (a few samples of this study predate the infection). Cell type and time point are not known.

This clonotype was observed a few times. The J gene is TRBJ2-7, the V gene TRBV7-9; D remains ambiguous. The length of the CDR3 is 13 residues. Germline loops: CDR1 SEHNR, CDR2 FQNEAQ (reference sequence). Trimming removed 6 bases from V and 0 bases from J, with 9 bases in between. CDR3 loop: CASSHQSSYEQYV. CDR3 sequence (DNA): TGTGCCAGCAGTCACCAGAGCTCCTACGAGCAGTACGTC.

In this sample, this clonotype turned up a few times. The CDR3 loop is CASSQDRGWGVPPLHF. The DNA for the CDR3 is TGCGCCAGCAGCCAAGACAGGGGCTGGGGAGTACCACCCCTCCACTTT. The chain has TRBV4-3 and TRBJ1-6; D possibly corresponds to TRBD1 (6 bases). Germline loops: CDR1 LGHNA, CDR2 YSLEER. Trimming pared 0 bases from V and 11 bases from J, leaving 17 bases between. The CDR3 contains 16 residues.

This chain joins TRBV29-1 and TRBJ1-4; D not resolved. Germline V CDR1 and CDR2: SQVTM, ANQGSEA. The CDR3 is 12 residues long. V lost 4 bases, J lost 8 bases, and 11 bases lay in between. In nucleotides, the CDR3 is TGCAGCGTTGGAATAGGTGGAGAAAAACTGTTTTTT. This translates into CSVGIGGEKLFF.

The chain joins TRBV5-6 to TRBJ2-3, with 9 bases lining up with TRBD1. This CDR3 spans 15 amino acids. Germline V gives CDR1 SGHDT, CDR2 YYEEEE. The junction had 7 bases not matched to a gene; V was cut back by 3 bases and J by 5 bases. Written as DNA, the CDR3 is TGTGCCAGCAGCTCAAACAGGGGGCGGGAAGATACGCAGTATTTT. Its translation is CASSSNRGREDTQYF.

This clonotype was seen many times. V is TRBV4-1 and J is TRBJ2-5; weak D call: TRBD2 (6 bases). Trimming pared 4 bases from V and 5 bases from J, leaving 17 bases between. CDR3 size: 15 residues. Germline V lookup: CDR1 MGHRA, CDR2 YSYEKL. CDR3 residues: CASSLQGGFGETQYF. For the CDR3, the DNA is TGCGCCAGCAGCCTGCAGGGAGGATTTGGGGAGACCCAGTACTTC.

This clonotype occurred a few times. This chain uses TRBV29-1 with TRBJ1-4; 9 bases match TRBD1. Per the germline V gene, CDR1 is SQVTM and CDR2 is ANQGSEA. J lost 7 bases, V lost 7 bases, and 16 bases had no gene match. The CDR3 length is 16 residues. The CDR3 DNA reads as TGCAGCGCAGCCCGGACAGGGGACTTTAGTGGTGAAAAACTGTTTTTT. Its translation: CSAARTGDFSGEKLFF.

This clonotype was picked up many times. The gene calls are TRBV5-1 and TRBJ2-1, with D hard to call. Germline CDR1 and CDR2: SGHRS and YFSETQ. The CDR3 consists of 16 residues. V dropped 1 base and J dropped 7 bases, with 18 bases sitting between them. Written as DNA, the CDR3 is TGCGCCAGCAGCTTGAGCGCGGCCCCACACTGGAATGAGCAGTTCTTC. This gives the protein CASSLSAAPHWNEQFF.

The V call is TRBV2, the J call TRBJ1-3, with TRBD1 matching 7 bases. In germline, CDR1 is SNHLY, CDR2 FYNNEI. The CDR3 covers 14 residues. The ends lost 5 bases at V and 7 bases at J; junction bases unmatched: 8. Here the CDR3 reads CASSWTGARNTIYF. The CDR3, as DNA: TGTGCCAGCAGTTGGACAGGAGCCAGGAACACCATATATTTT.

This sequence joins TRBV6-5 and TRBJ2-7; weak D call: TRBD2 (6 bases). Germline CDR1 is MNHEY and CDR2 is SVGAGI. The CDR3 contains 13 residues. Between the trimmed V and J ends, which lost 7 bases and 2 bases, there was a span of 12 bases. CDR3 in DNA: TGTGCCAGCAAGGCGGGGAGTACCTACGAGCAGTACTTC. Amino acid sequence: CASKAGSTYEQYF.

This clonotype was observed at least ten times. The rearrangement links TRBV28 to TRBJ2-5, with 7 bases identical to TRBD1. The J segment lost 4 bases and the V segment lost 6 bases, leaving 8 bases of the junction unmatched. CDR3 size: 14 residues. Germline V CDR1 and CDR2: MDHEN, SYDVKM. In DNA form, the CDR3 reads TGTGCCAGCAGCCGTACAGGGGCCATAGAGACCCAGTACTTC. This gives the protein CASSRTGAIETQYF.

This clonotype has a handful of counts. The genes are TRBV11-2 and TRBJ2-5, with a possible D match to TRBD1 (5 bases). V lost 6 bases, J lost 5 bases, and 19 bases lay in between. The CDR3 runs 15 residues. The germline gives CDR1 SGHAT, CDR2 FQNNGV. CDR3 nucleotides: TGTGCCAGCAGACCTCTCCTAGGGGTGTGGGAGACCCAGTACTTC. Amino acid sequence: CASRPLLGVWETQYF.

J is TRBJ2-7 and V is TRBV18, with 8 bases that match TRBD2. After removal of 6 bases from V and 3 bases from J, the junction contained 7 bases not matched to a gene. From germline, CDR1 is KGHSH and CDR2 LQKENI. The CDR3 has 14 amino acids. This CDR3 is CASSRAGGVYEQYV. The CDR3 DNA follows: TGTGCCAGCTCCCGGGCGGGGGGCGTCTACGAGCAGTACGTC.

V usage is TRBV5-1 and J usage is TRBJ2-3; D is ambiguous. CDR1 SGHRS and CDR2 YFSETQ come from the germline V gene. V was clipped by 0 bases and J by 0 bases, with 17 bases between them. The CDR3 contains 18 residues. The CDR3 DNA sequence: TGCGCCAGCAGCTTGGCAAGTTTCGTGGGGTCCAGCACAGATACGCAGTATTTT. This gives the protein CASSLASFVGSSTDTQYF.

The CDR3 region has the DNA TGTGCCATCAGTGAGTCGGGGGCGGTTGAAAAACTGTTTTTT. It specifies CAISESGAVEKLFF. The chain links TRBV10-3 to TRBJ1-4; TRBD1 might be the D (6 bases). The CDR3 runs to 14 residues. V shed 0 bases and J shed 7 bases, with 9 bases lying between them. CDR1 is ENHRY and CDR2 is SYGVKD in the germline V gene.

This clonotype was observed many times. The chain links TRBV20-1 to TRBJ2-7, with D possibly TRBD1 on 6 matching bases. Germline assignment: CDR1 DFQATT and CDR2 SNEGSKA (reference sequence). This CDR3 is built from 15 residues. The ends were cut back, 4 bases at V and 4 bases at J, with 20 bases in the middle. The CDR3 protein is CSATAGTSNHYEQYV. CDR3 DNA: TGCAGTGCTACCGCCGGGACATCGAACCATTACGAGCAGTACGTC.

V gene TRBV18 combines with J gene TRBJ2-4, with TRBD1 as a possible D gene (6 bases). Germline V gene data show CDR1 as KGHSH and CDR2 as LQKENI. CDR3 length: 17 residues. With 4 bases removed from V and 0 bases from J, the gap between germline ends came to 16 bases. CDR3 in DNA: TGTGCCAGCTCACTCAGGGGACCCCGGATAGCCAAAAACATTCAGTACTTC. Protein: CASSLRGPRIAKNIQYF.